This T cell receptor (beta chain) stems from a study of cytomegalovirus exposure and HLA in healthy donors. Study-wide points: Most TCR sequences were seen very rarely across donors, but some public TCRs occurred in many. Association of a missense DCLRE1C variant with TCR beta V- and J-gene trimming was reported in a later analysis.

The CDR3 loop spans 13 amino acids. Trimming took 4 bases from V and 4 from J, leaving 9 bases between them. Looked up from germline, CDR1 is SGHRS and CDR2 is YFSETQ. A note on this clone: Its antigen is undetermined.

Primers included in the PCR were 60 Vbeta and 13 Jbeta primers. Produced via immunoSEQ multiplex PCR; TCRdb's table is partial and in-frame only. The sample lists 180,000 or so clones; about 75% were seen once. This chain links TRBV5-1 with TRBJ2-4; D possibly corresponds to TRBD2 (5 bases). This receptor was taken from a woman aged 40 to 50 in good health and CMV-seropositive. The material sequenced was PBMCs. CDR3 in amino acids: CASSPEVKNIQYF. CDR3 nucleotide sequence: TGCGCCAGCAGCCCGGAGGTGAAAAACATTCAGTACTTC.